This passage covers 4 T cell receptor beta chains from one sample sequenced in a study of Graves' ophthalmopathy and Graves' hyperthyroidism. RNA served as the template for amplifying TCR beta CDR3 regions. Following a first-round RT-PCR that used HTBI primers, a second-round multiplex PCR was carried out. TCRdb redid the calling of the multiplex PCR reads with MiXCR, one entry per CDR3 protein. The top ten clones hold roughly 1.4% of a sample with almost 400,000 distinct CDR3 sequences, 15% to 20% of them seen once. Sequencing was done on a sample of peripheral blood. The receptors were gathered from a woman under 30 with Graves' ophthalmopathy.

The sample holds many counts of this clonotype. The gene calls are TRBV6-1 and TRBJ1-2, with D possibly matching TRBD1 (5 bases). The germline V gene has CDR1 MNHNS and CDR2 SASEGT. Trimming removed 3 bases from V and 14 bases from J, with 19 bases in between. CDR3 length equals 13 residues. CDR3 DNA: TGTGCCAGCAGTGATCCGGGACGGAGTATAAAGACCTTC. Its protein is CASSDPGRSIKTF.

The table lists this clonotype with many counts. This chain uses TRBV5-5 with TRBJ2-5; D is perhaps TRBD1 or TRBD2 (6 bases each). Trimming stripped 3 bases from V and 1 base from J, with 13 bases between. This CDR3 contains 15 residues. Germline CDR1 reads SGHKS; CDR2 reads YYEKEE (reference sequence). The CDR3 protein is CASSSLRDTQETQYF. As DNA, the CDR3 is TGTGCCAGCAGCTCTCTGCGGGACACCCAAGAGACCCAGTACTTC.

This clonotype was counted many times. The chain carries TRBV12-3 or TRBV12-4 and TRBJ1-3; 8 nucleotides agree with TRBD1. With V trimmed by 5 bases and J by 4 bases, 7 bases remained unmatched. The CDR3 is 15 amino acids. Here the CDR3 DNA reads TGTGCCAGCAGTACGACAGGGGTGAGAGGAAACACCATATATTTT. As protein: CASSTTGVRGNTIYF.

This clonotype has at least ten counts. This chain uses TRBV29-1 with TRBJ1-1; no clear D gene. The germline V and J ends were trimmed by 7 bases and 8 bases, with 14 bases remaining between them. The CDR3 is made up of 11 amino acids. Germline CDR1 reads SQVTM; CDR2 reads ANQGSEA. CDR3 sequence reads: CSGRVGVEAFF. The CDR3, as DNA: TGCAGCGGGCGCGTTGGTGTGGAAGCTTTCTTT.